Below, 7 T cell receptor beta chains from the same sample are listed, as sequenced in a study of CD8 T cells in Susac syndrome. Reverse transcription of roughly 0.5 to 1 ug RNA was carried out with random hexamers. TCRdb called the immunoSEQ multiplex PCR reads again in MiXCR, with one record for every CDR3 protein. The sample yields around 170,000 distinct CDR3 sequences, 95% seen once. The sequencing input was CD8+ T cells from PBMCs. Receptors originate from a human donor with Susac syndrome.

V is TRBV5-6 and J is TRBJ2-3; 8 bases are shared with TRBD2. Germline values: CDR1 SGHDT, CDR2 YYEEEE. The CDR3 loop spans 14 amino acids. V dropped 0 bases and J dropped 12; count of bases not matched to a gene: 9. The CDR3 coding sequence is TGTGCCAGCAGCTTGGTGATTAGCGGGGTGAATCAGTATTTT. The encoded protein is CASSLVISGVNQYF.

The genes are TRBV12-3 or TRBV12-4 and TRBJ1-1, with D uncertain. Trimming removed 5 bases at V and 0 bases at J, with 16 bases between. The CDR3 runs to 16 residues. CDR3 bases: TGTGCCAGCAGTCGTGCCAGAAGCACAGTGAACACTGAAGCTTTCTTT. Translating gives CASSRARSTVNTEAFF.

The chain links TRBV4-1 to TRBJ1-1; 8 nucleotides align to TRBD1. Germline trimming cut 2 bases from V and 1 base from J; bases unmatched to any gene: 3. The CDR3 is 15 residues long. From germline, CDR1 is MGHRA and CDR2 YSYEKL. CDR3 loop: CASSQQGAWNTEAFF. The CDR3 coding sequence is TGCGCCAGCAGCCAACAGGGGGCCTGGAACACTGAAGCTTTCTTT.

This chain uses TRBV29-1 with TRBJ2-7, with TRBD2 identical over 7 bases. V was clipped by 4 bases and J by 6 bases; unmatched bases: 3. The CDR3 has 11 amino acids. Germline-derived CDR1 and CDR2 are SQVTM and ANQGSEA. This CDR3 is CSVGGGREQYF. In DNA form, the CDR3 reads TGCAGCGTTGGGGGGGGTCGCGAGCAGTACTTC.

CDR3 residues: CSAMTSGGASDTQYF. The CDR3 coding sequence is TGCAGTGCTATGACTAGCGGGGGGGCGTCAGATACGCAGTATTTT. The chain employs TRBV20-1 and TRBJ2-3; TRBD2 matches 14 bases. CDR3 length equals 15 residues. The ends lost 4 bases at V and 4 bases at J; junction bases unmatched: 4. Germline V lookup: CDR1 DFQATT, CDR2 SNEGSKA (reference sequence).

Notes on this clonotype: Germline and junction disagree at one end, which may indicate a read error. The J gene is TRBJ1-2, the V gene TRBV9, with D unresolved. Per germline, CDR1 SGDLS and CDR2 YYNGEE. CDR3 size: 12 residues. The CDR3: CASSHTNYGYTF. CDR3 in DNA: TGTGCCAGCAGCCACACTAATTATGGCTACACCTTC. The full variable domain, completed using reference TRBV9 and TRBJ1-2, is DSGVTQTPKHLITATGQRVTLRCSPRSGDLSVYWYQQSLDQGLQFLIQYYNGEERAKGNILERFSAQQFPDLHSELNLSSLELGDSALYFCASSHTNYGYTFGSGTRLTVV.

This chain connects TRBV20-1 to TRBJ1-1, with a weak D call TRBD1 (5 bases). V lost 3 bases, J lost 2 bases, and 7 bases lay in between. Germline lookup yields CDR1 DFQATT and CDR2 SNEGSKA (reference sequence). The CDR3 totals 12 residues. CDR3 nucleotides: TGCAGTGCTAGCCAGGGTAACACTGAAGCTTTCTTT. As protein: CSASQGNTEAFF.